This entry lists 16 T cell receptor beta chains sequenced from one sample in a study of T cells in Graves' hyperthyroidism and ophthalmopathy. TCR beta CDR3 regions were amplified from RNA transcripts. When the TCR CDR3 underwent first-round RT-PCR, the HTBI primer set was used. TCRdb fed the multiplex PCR reads into MiXCR, producing one record per CDR3 protein. The profile shows some 300,000 distinct CDR3 sequences, about 14% of them singletons. The sequenced sample consisted of blood. Every receptor here comes from a woman aged 30 to 39 with Graves' hyperthyroidism that later progressed to Graves' ophthalmopathy.

This clonotype was picked up many times. V gene TRBV11-2 combines with J gene TRBJ2-5; D gene uncertain. The germline V gene has CDR1 SGHAT and CDR2 FQNNGV. The CDR3 loop spans 11 amino acids. The V gene lost 7 bases and the J gene lost 5 bases, with 8 bases spanning the gap. CDR3 sequence (DNA): TGTGCCAGCACCCTGGACGAGACCCAGTACTTC. It specifies CASTLDETQYF.

This clonotype was recorded many times. J is TRBJ2-2 and V is TRBV28; 15 bases are a match to TRBD2. CDR1 is MDHEN and CDR2 is SYDVKM in the germline V gene. This CDR3 is built from 18 residues. J gave up 3 bases and V 6 bases, and 8 bases lay outside the gene matches. CDR3 DNA: TGTGCCAGCAGAGGACTAGCGGGAGGGCCGGGGCACACCGGGGAGCTGTTTTTT. It encodes CASRGLAGGPGHTGELFF.

The V gene is TRBV4-3, the J gene TRBJ2-3, with 7 nucleotides matching TRBD2. The CDR3 loop spans 16 amino acids. The J segment lost 3 bases and the V segment lost 1 base, leaving 7 bases of the junction unmatched. Per germline, CDR1 LGHNA and CDR2 YSLEER. CDR3 sequence: CASSQAVAGATDTQYF. The DNA of the CDR3 is TGCGCCAGCAGCCAAGCGGTTGCGGGAGCGACAGATACGCAGTATTTT.

This clonotype came up a few times. The CDR3 here is CASRTGETQYF. The CDR3 DNA reads as TGTGCCAGCAGAACCGGAGAGACCCAGTACTTC. The V call is TRBV7-6, the J call TRBJ2-5; D gene unclear. Trimming removed 6 bases from V and 4 bases from J, with 6 bases in between. Germline lookup yields CDR1 SGHVS and CDR2 FNYEAQ. The CDR3 loop spans 11 amino acids.

About this clonotype: A much bigger clone sits one base away, suggesting this may be a read error. This rearrangement joins TRBV7-2 to TRBJ2-7; possibly TRBD1 or TRBD2 for D (5 bases each). Germline V gives CDR1 SGHTA, CDR2 FQGNSA. The CDR3 spans 13 residues. The CDR3 spells CASSLRDVYGQYF. CDR3 sequence (DNA): TGCGCCAGCAGCCTCCGGGACGTTTACGGGCAGTACTTC.

This clonotype was picked up many times. The V and J genes are TRBV3-1 and TRBJ1-1, with D unclear. V was cut by 1 base and J by 8 bases, with 5 bases left in between. Germline-derived CDR1 and CDR2 are LGHDT and YNNKEL (reference sequence). The CDR3 totals 11 residues. The CDR3 spells CASSQGWEAFF. The CDR3 DNA follows: TGTGCCAGCAGCCAAGGGTGGGAAGCTTTCTTT.

This rearrangement joins TRBV11-2 to TRBJ1-3; 10 bases are a match to TRBD1. V dropped 4 bases and J dropped 8; count of bases not matched to a gene: 8. CDR1 is SGHAT, CDR2 FQNNGV, per germline. The CDR3 is made up of 15 amino acids. CDR3 sequence reads: CASSSGTGAGDTIYF. CDR3 sequence (DNA): TGTGCCAGCAGCTCCGGGACAGGGGCCGGAGACACCATATATTTT.

This clonotype has just a few counts. The chain links TRBV27 to TRBJ2-1; D call uncertain. This CDR3 has 14 residues. Germline lookup yields CDR1 MNHEY and CDR2 SMNVEV (reference sequence). V was clipped by 2 bases and J by 2 bases, with 7 bases between them. This CDR3 reads CASSLAPPYNEQFF. The DNA for the CDR3 is TGTGCCAGCAGTTTAGCCCCACCCTACAATGAGCAGTTCTTC.

This clonotype has a count of ten or more. This chain joins TRBV12-3 or TRBV12-4 and TRBJ2-1; 10 nucleotides agree with TRBD1. The V gene end was trimmed by 6 bases and the J gene end by 5 bases; junction bases not matched to a gene: 4. This CDR3 is built from 14 residues. CDR3 in amino acids: CASSTGTGDNEQFF. The DNA for the CDR3 is TGTGCCAGCAGCACCGGGACAGGGGACAATGAGCAGTTCTTC.

This clonotype was detected only a few times. A single base separates this from a much larger clone, so it may be a read error. The chain carries TRBV7-2 and TRBJ2-2; no reliable D call. CDR3 length equals 12 residues. Germline V gene data show CDR1 as SGHTA and CDR2 as FQGNSA. V lost 5 bases to trimming and J lost 6 bases, with 7 bases between them. The CDR3 DNA follows: TGTGCCAGCAGCAAAGATCCCGGGGAGCTGTTTTTT. Amino acid sequence: CASSKDPGELFF.

In regard to this clonotype: At one end the junction does not follow the germline gene, possibly because of a read error. The chain has TRBV7-9 and TRBJ1-6; D ambiguous. Germline loops: CDR1 SEHNR, CDR2 FQNEAQ (reference sequence). The CDR3 consists of 12 residues. The CDR3 DNA reads as TGTGCCAGCACCCCGGAGATTTCACCCCCCCACTTT. Residues: CASTPEISPPHF.

The chain employs TRBV12-3 or TRBV12-4 and TRBJ2-3, with 14 bases that match TRBD2. V dropped 3 bases and J dropped 3; count of bases not matched to a gene: 5. This CDR3 spans 17 amino acids. CDR3 sequence: CASSFGLAGGSTDTQYF. The CDR3, as DNA: TGTGCCAGCAGTTTCGGACTAGCGGGAGGTAGTACAGATACGCAGTATTTT.

This clonotype showed up many times. The chain uses TRBV13 and TRBJ2-1; TRBD1 agrees at 8 bases. The ends lost 4 bases at V and 2 bases at J; junction bases unmatched: 4. CDR3 length: 15 residues. Per germline, CDR1 PRHDT and CDR2 FYEKMQ (reference sequence). The CDR3 DNA sequence: TGTGCCAGCAGCTCCCTCAGGGGGCCCTACAATGAGCAGTTCTTC. Protein: CASSSLRGPYNEQFF. The full variable domain, in which reference TRBV13 and TRBJ2-1 provide the parts outside the CDR3, is AAGVIQSPRHLIKEKRETATLKCYPIPRHDTVYWYQQGPGQDPQFLISFYEKMQSDKGSIPDRFSAQQFSDYHSELNMSSLELGDSALYFCASSSLRGPYNEQFFGPGTRLTVL.

This clonotype was picked up a small number of times. Being one base from a much bigger clone, this may be a read error. The chain combines TRBV28 with TRBJ2-1; 9 positions match TRBD2. The CDR3 sequence is 14 residues long. Germline V gene lookup returns CDR1 MDHEN and CDR2 SYDVKM. CDR3 DNA: TGTGCCAGCGGACTAGCGAGCTCCTACAATGAGCGGTTCTTC. The encoded protein is CASGLASSYNERFF. The variable domain in full, with the rest retrieved from reference TRBV28 and TRBJ2-1, is DVKVTQSSRYLVKRTGEKVFLECVQDMDHENMFWYRQDPGLGLRLIYFSYDVKMKEKGDIPEGYSVSREKKERFSLILESASTNQTSMYLCASGLASSYNERFFGPGTRLTVL.

The chain couples TRBV6-2 or TRBV6-3 to TRBJ2-2; D is uncertain. The CDR3 consists of 11 residues. V lost 7 bases and J 5 bases, leaving 5 bases between the germline ends. The germline V gene encodes CDR1 MNHEY and CDR2 SVGEGT. In nucleotides, the CDR3 is TGTGCCAGCACCCAGACCGGGGAGCTGTTTTTT. Translating gives CASTQTGELFF.

This clonotype occurred once. This chain links TRBV18 with TRBJ2-7; 11 bases line up with TRBD2. The V gene end was trimmed by 2 bases and the J gene end by 0 bases; junction bases not matched to a gene: 18. This CDR3 comprises 21 residues. Germline CDR1 KGHSH, CDR2 LQKENI. CDR3 in amino acids: CASSPGGTSGGKRFGSYEQYF. CDR3 nucleotides: TGTGCCAGCTCACCAGGGGGGACTAGCGGAGGGAAGAGGTTTGGCTCCTACGAGCAGTACTTC.